This TCR beta chain was observed in a study of T cells expressing NK-cell markers. Study as a whole: It was from sorted CD3+CD56+NKG2C+, CD3+CD56+NKG2C- and CD3+CD56-NKG2C+ T cells that TCR beta repertoires came. The sequencing cohort of eight donors included seven HCMV-seropositive individuals and one seronegative individual.

With the 5' RACE reads reprocessed, TCRdb shows one record per CDR3 protein and no DNA. This table holds about 32,000 distinct CDR3 sequences. CDR3 length: 13 amino acids. Germline CDR1 and CDR2: MNHEY and SMNVEV (reference sequence). The chain carries TRBV27 and TRBJ1-5. The receptor was isolated from a woman between 18 and 70 years old in good health. Sequencing used blood T cells: a sorted CD56 or NKG2C T cell subset, CD4+ or CD8+ T cells, or bulk PBMC T cells (not recorded which). Here the CDR3 reads CASSARGGQPQHF.